This record covers a single T cell receptor (beta chain). No antigen is known for it. The data are from a study of cytomegalovirus exposure and HLA in healthy donors. Study-level information: In an earlier analysis, approximately 120 million unique TCR beta sequences were found from about 179 million T cells. Findings and limits, study-wide: Beyond CMV serostatus, there was no information to go on about immune exposure.

In the PCR, 60 Vbeta and 13 Jbeta primers were used. As originally analysed: In a later analysis, the count reached 82 million or so unique TCR beta chains, with around 11 million shared. Sequencing used immunoSEQ multiplex PCR; TCRdb keeps in-frame clones, though not all of them. V, J and clone size reflect that table, while D and trimming were determined from the DNA. The data show 95,000 to 150,000 clones, over 70% seen once. V shed 1 base, J shed 0 bases, and the junction held 10 bases outside the gene matches. The V gene's germline CDR1 is SQVTM and CDR2 ANQGSEA. This CDR3 has 17 residues. The origin of this receptor is a woman between 50 and 59 years old in good health and CMV-seropositive. Specimen: PBMCs. The genes are TRBV29-1 and TRBJ2-5, with 8 bases lining up with TRBD2. CDR3 nucleotide sequence: TGCAGCGTTGAAGGGGGGGGACTAGTCATGTACCAAGAGACCCAGTACTTC. Translated: CSVEGGGLVMYQETQYF.